The TCR beta chain under discussion was sequenced for a study of PD-1 blockade in classical Hodgkin lymphoma. General observations from the study: There remain no defined causes for the repertoire differences, which possibly reflect disease activity or prior therapy. Relative to healthy donors, newly diagnosed patients reportedly had lower baseline TCR diversity, which was reported as lower still in relapsed/refractory patients. Significantly greater TCR diversity emerged by C4D1 in CD4+ cells but not CD8+ cells.

This clone was counted a few times. What it recognizes is unknown. The time point was: cycle 4 day 1 (C4D1), after less than seven weeks of nivolumab. Following autologous stem cell transplantation, relapse occurred in every patient, and exposure to brentuximab vedotin varied. CD4+ T cells were purified from thawed PBMCs by magnetic negative selection. Here immunoSEQ multiplex PCR was the method, and the copy in TCRdb shows in-frame clones only, minus some. Of 32,000 or so clones listed, more than 85% are singletons. V dropped 6 bases and J dropped 5; count of bases not matched to a gene: 9. Germline lookup yields CDR1 SNHLY and CDR2 FYNNEI. The CDR3 spans 14 residues.

The chain joins TRBV2 to TRBJ2-7, with TRBD1 matching 8 bases. This TCR derives from a human donor with classical Hodgkin lymphoma. The input for sequencing was CD4+ T cells from blood, taken before the fourth cycle of nivolumab. This chain's CDR3 is CASSPRTGFNEQYF. The CDR3 DNA is TGTGCCAGCAGCCCCAGGACAGGGTTCAACGAGCAGTACTTC. Looking up the rest from reference TRBV2 and TRBJ2-7 gives the full variable domain: EPEVTQTPSHQVTQMGQEVILRCVPISNHLYFYWYRQILGQKVEFLVSFYNNEISEKSEIFDDQFSVERPDGSNFTLKIRSTKLEDSAMYFCASSPRTGFNEQYFGPGTRLTVT.